Presented here are 24 T cell receptor beta chains from one specimen sequenced in a study of T cell responses to AZD1222 COVID-19 vaccine. Clones were read by immunoSEQ multiplex PCR, and TCRdb kept only the in-frame ones, dropping some. In the table there are about 150,000 clones, less than 95% of which are singletons. Sequencing used peripheral blood, obtained on day 0 of AZD1222 vaccination. The receptors originated from an adult in good health.

This sequence joins TRBV11-2 and TRBJ2-2; 9 bases are shared with TRBD2. With 6 bases clipped from V and 2 bases from J, the junction kept 10 bases outside the gene matches. The germline V gene has CDR1 SGHAT and CDR2 FQNNGV. The CDR3 contains 17 residues. The CDR3 bases are TGTGCCAGCAGACAAATCTGGACTAGCGTTAACACCGGGGAGCTGTTTTTT. Protein sequence: CASRQIWTSVNTGELFF.

The gene calls are TRBV28 and TRBJ2-2, with D maybe TRBD2 (6 bases). The CDR3 contains 15 residues. The ends were cut back, 5 bases at V and 5 bases at J, with 15 bases in the middle. The germline V gene encodes CDR1 MDHEN and CDR2 SYDVKM. CDR3 residues: CASSLDTAGTGELFF. In nucleotides, the CDR3 is TGTGCCAGCAGTCTCGACACGGCGGGAACCGGGGAGCTGTTTTTT.

The chain couples TRBV4-1 to TRBJ1-3; D is ambiguous. The ends were cut back, 1 base at V and 0 bases at J, with 13 bases in the middle. This CDR3 region has 17 residues. CDR1 and CDR2 from the germline V gene are MGHRA and YSYEKL. CDR3 sequence: CASSQGWARVSGNTIYF. The DNA of the CDR3 is TGCGCCAGCAGCCAAGGTTGGGCCCGGGTCTCTGGAAACACCATATATTTT.

The rearrangement joins TRBV5-6 to TRBJ2-1; possibly TRBD1 for D (5 bases). With 0 bases removed from V and 2 bases from J, the gap between germline ends came to 9 bases. CDR3 length: 15 amino acids. The germline gives CDR1 SGHDT, CDR2 YYEEEE. The CDR3 loop reads CASSLEGPAYNEQFF. The CDR3, as DNA: TGTGCCAGCAGCTTGGAGGGGCCAGCCTACAATGAGCAGTTCTTC. Drawing the rest from reference TRBV5-6 and TRBJ2-1, the complete variable domain is DAGVTQSPTHLIKTRGQQVTLRCSPKSGHDTVSWYQQALGQGPQFIFQYYEEEERQRGNFPDRFSGHQFPNYSSELNVNALLLGDSALYLCASSLEGPAYNEQFFGPGTRLTVL.

This clone has more than one count but fewer than ten. This chain joins TRBV19 and TRBJ2-1, with TRBD2 as a possible D gene (6 bases). The length of the CDR3 is 15 residues. Trimming left V 6 bases short and J 4 bases short, with 16 bases between. The germline gives CDR1 LNHDA, CDR2 SQIVND (reference sequence). The CDR3 nucleotides are TGTGCCAGTAGCTGGGCGGGACGTATGTACAATGAGCAGTTCTTC. Protein: CASSWAGRMYNEQFF.

The gene calls are TRBV6-5 and TRBJ2-1, with 9 positions matching TRBD1. With 5 bases clipped from V and 4 bases from J, the junction kept 3 bases outside the gene matches. Germline V gene data show CDR1 as MNHEY and CDR2 as SVGAGI. CDR3 length equals 14 residues. The CDR3 nucleotides read TGTGCCAGCAGTCCGGGACAGGGTTACAATGAGCAGTTCTTC. Protein sequence: CASSPGQGYNEQFF.

CDR3 nucleotides: TGTGCCAGCAGCCAAAACAGGGGGGATGAAGCTTTCTTT. This encodes CASSQNRGDEAFF. The chain couples TRBV3-1 (or the pseudogene TRBV3-2) to TRBJ1-1, with 8 bases matching TRBD1. The CDR3 runs to 13 residues. Germline assignment: CDR1 LGHDT and CDR2 YNNKEL (reference sequence). V lost 2 bases and J lost 7; bases outside the gene matches: 3.

This clone was observed once. This chain connects TRBV2 to TRBJ1-1; no firm D call. The CDR3 length is 13 residues. V gave up 5 bases and J gave up 1 base, with 8 bases separating them. Germline V CDR1 and CDR2: SNHLY, FYNNEI. CDR3 sequence: CASSLDGNTEAFF. In DNA, the CDR3 is TGTGCCAGCAGTCTCGACGGGAACACTGAAGCTTTCTTT.

The rearrangement uses TRBV27 and TRBJ2-5; D may be TRBD1 or TRBD2 (5 bases each). In germline, CDR1 is MNHEY, CDR2 SMNVEV (reference sequence). Trimming pared 6 bases from V and 4 bases from J, leaving 18 bases between. The CDR3 loop spans 15 amino acids. CDR3 in DNA: TGTGCCAGCAGCAAAGGGACGGCTAGGGGAGAGACCCAGTACTTC. It codes for CASSKGTARGETQYF.

V gene TRBV9 combines with J gene TRBJ2-5; D might be TRBD1 (6 bases). Germline CDR1 SGDLS, CDR2 YYNGEE. CDR3 length equals 14 residues. V lost 5 bases to trimming and J lost 3 bases, with 14 bases between them. CDR3 loop: CASSLGGKEETQYF. The CDR3 region has the DNA TGTGCCAGCAGTTTAGGGGGTAAAGAAGAGACCCAGTACTTC.

The V call is TRBV18, the J call TRBJ1-1; perhaps TRBD1 as D (5 bases). The V gene's germline CDR1 is KGHSH and CDR2 LQKENI. CDR3 length equals 16 residues. Trimming took off 6 bases at V and 0 bases at J, with 17 bases between the two ends. CDR3 sequence: CASSLQQQEMNTEAFF. For the CDR3, the DNA is TGTGCCAGCTCCCTTCAACAACAGGAAATGAACACTGAAGCTTTCTTT.

The chain combines TRBV2 with TRBJ1-2; unclear D gene. The CDR3 has 13 residues. Germline assignment: CDR1 SNHLY and CDR2 FYNNEI. V gave up 2 bases and J gave up 2 bases, with 6 bases separating them. This CDR3 reads CASSEIGNYGYTF. The DNA for the CDR3 is TGTGCCAGCAGTGAAATCGGAAACTATGGCTACACCTTC.

The genes are TRBV6-2 or TRBV6-3 and TRBJ2-7; D is undetermined. The V end was cut by 4 bases, the J end by 4 bases, with 20 bases between. Germline V gene lookup returns CDR1 MNHEY and CDR2 SVGEGT. The CDR3 extends over 16 amino acids. This CDR3 reads CASSSPTRIRRYEQYV. CDR3 DNA: TGTGCCAGCAGTTCCCCTACTCGGATACGGCGGTACGAGCAGTACGTC.

The CDR3 loop reads CASRDSGGSEKLFF. The CDR3 DNA is TGTGCCAGCAGAGATTCAGGGGGATCTGAAAAACTGTTTTTT. The genes are TRBV3-1 (or the pseudogene TRBV3-2) and TRBJ1-4; 7 nucleotides line up with TRBD1. There are 14 residues in the CDR3. Germline loops: CDR1 LGHDT, CDR2 YNNKEL (reference sequence). V lost 6 bases and J lost 7; bases outside the gene matches: 8.

The rearrangement joins TRBV29-1 to TRBJ1-2; D not resolved. Germline CDR1 SQVTM, CDR2 ANQGSEA. V was trimmed by 1 base and J by 1 base, leaving 10 bases between them. The CDR3 is 14 residues long. DNA for the CDR3: TGCAGCGTTGAAGTTTCCAGGATTAACTATGGCTACACCTTC. This codes for CSVEVSRINYGYTF.

The rearrangement links TRBV7-9 to TRBJ2-2; no reliable D call. Looked up from germline, CDR1 is SEHNR and CDR2 is FQNEAQ (reference sequence). The germline V and J ends were trimmed by 4 bases and 5 bases, with 14 bases remaining between them. The CDR3 length is 15 residues. The CDR3 protein is CASSSPGRRTGELFF. The CDR3 DNA reads TGTGCCAGCAGCTCCCCAGGCAGGAGAACCGGGGAGCTGTTTTTT.

The chain joins TRBV6-5 to TRBJ2-5, with a possible D match to TRBD1 (6 bases). CDR1 and CDR2 (germline): MNHEY, SVGAGI. V lost 6 bases and J lost 7, with 18 bases in between. The CDR3 is made up of 14 amino acids. The CDR3 protein is CASRLPGAAGTQYF. For the CDR3, the DNA is TGTGCCAGCAGACTTCCAGGGGCGGCGGGGACCCAGTACTTC.

The V gene is TRBV7-2, the J gene TRBJ2-5; 10 nucleotides line up with TRBD2. Germline V gene lookup returns CDR1 SGHTA and CDR2 FQGNSA. V was pared by 1 base and J by 5 bases, with 13 bases of the junction left unmatched. This CDR3 has 18 residues. CDR3 region: CASSLVGLAGAAGETQYF. The DNA of the CDR3 is TGTGCCAGCAGCTTAGTTGGCCTAGCGGGAGCTGCGGGTGAGACCCAGTACTTC.

Note on this clone: The junction does not match germline at one end; this may be a read error. V is TRBV7-2 and J is TRBJ1-2; D is possibly TRBD1 (5 bases). This CDR3 spans 14 amino acids. Germline-derived CDR1 and CDR2 are SGHTA and FQGNSA. The CDR3 region is CASILTGQASGYTF. The CDR3 DNA sequence: TGTGCCAGCATCTTAACGGGGCAGGCTAGTGGCTACACCTTC.

This chain uses TRBV5-5 with TRBJ1-1, with D tentatively TRBD1 (5 bases). The CDR3 sequence is 14 residues long. The germline V gene encodes CDR1 SGHKS and CDR2 YYEKEE (reference sequence). Trimming removed 7 bases from V and 6 bases from J, with 19 bases in between. The CDR3 protein is CASHRDRIASEAFF. The CDR3 DNA is TGTGCCAGCCACCGGGACCGGATCGCGTCTGAAGCTTTCTTT.

This sequence joins TRBV2 and TRBJ2-7; 10 nucleotides line up with TRBD1. Trimming took 3 bases from V and 1 from J; bases not matched to a gene: 21. Looked up from germline, CDR1 is SNHLY and CDR2 is FYNNEI. This CDR3 has 21 amino acids. As DNA, the CDR3 is TGTGCCAGCAGTGACGGGCAGGTCCCGACAGGGGGCGCGGTTAGGTCCTACGAGCAGTACGTC. It encodes CASSDGQVPTGGAVRSYEQYV.

This rearrangement joins TRBV19 to TRBJ1-1; possible D gene TRBD1, 5 bases. Trimming stripped 3 bases from V and 1 base from J, with 12 bases between. This CDR3 contains 15 residues. Looked up from germline, CDR1 is LNHDA and CDR2 is SQIVND (reference sequence). CDR3 protein: CASSIPSGANTEAFF. CDR3 nucleotide sequence: TGTGCCAGTAGTATTCCTTCCGGGGCGAACACTGAAGCTTTCTTT.

Regarding this clone: This same CDR3 is encoded by further DNA sequences in the sample. The genes are TRBV10-3 and TRBJ1-1; no clear D. Trimming cost V 2 bases and J 0 bases, with 1 base left between them. Looked up from germline, CDR1 is ENHRY and CDR2 is SYGVKD. The CDR3 contains 12 residues. The CDR3 region is CAISEVNTEAFF. Written as DNA, the CDR3 is TGTGCCATCAGTGAGGTGAACACTGAAGCTTTCTTT.

The V gene is TRBV28, the J gene TRBJ1-5; 8 nucleotides line up with TRBD1. V shed 6 bases, J shed 6 bases, and the junction held 10 bases outside the gene matches. CDR3 length: 15 residues. The germline gives CDR1 MDHEN, CDR2 SYDVKM. CDR3 bases: TGTGCCAGCAGCAACGACAGGGGCTTAAGTCAGCCCCAGCATTTT. Translation: CASSNDRGLSQPQHF.